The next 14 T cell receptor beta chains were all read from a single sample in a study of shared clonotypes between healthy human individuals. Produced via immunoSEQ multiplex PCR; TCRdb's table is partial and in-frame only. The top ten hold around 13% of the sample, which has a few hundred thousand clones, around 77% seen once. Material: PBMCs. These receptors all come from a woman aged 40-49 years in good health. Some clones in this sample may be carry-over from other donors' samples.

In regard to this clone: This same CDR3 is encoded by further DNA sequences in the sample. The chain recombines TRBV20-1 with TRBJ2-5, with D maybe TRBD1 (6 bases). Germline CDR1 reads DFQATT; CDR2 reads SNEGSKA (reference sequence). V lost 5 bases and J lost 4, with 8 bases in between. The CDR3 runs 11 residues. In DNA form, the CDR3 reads TGCAGTGCTCAGGGGCCAGAGACCCAGTACTTC. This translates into CSAQGPETQYF.

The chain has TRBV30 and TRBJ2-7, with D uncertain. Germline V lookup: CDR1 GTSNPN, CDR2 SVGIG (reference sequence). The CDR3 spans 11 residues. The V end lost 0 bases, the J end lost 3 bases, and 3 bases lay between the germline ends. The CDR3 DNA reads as TGTGCCTGGAGTGTAATCTACGAGCAGTACTTC. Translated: CAWSVIYEQYF.

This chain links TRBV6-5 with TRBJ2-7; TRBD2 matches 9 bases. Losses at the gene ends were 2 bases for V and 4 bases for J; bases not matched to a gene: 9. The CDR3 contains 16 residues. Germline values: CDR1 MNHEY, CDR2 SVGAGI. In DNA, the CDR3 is TGTGCCAGCAGTTACGGGCTAGCGGGATCGGGGTACGAGCAGTACTTC. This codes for CASSYGLAGSGYEQYF.

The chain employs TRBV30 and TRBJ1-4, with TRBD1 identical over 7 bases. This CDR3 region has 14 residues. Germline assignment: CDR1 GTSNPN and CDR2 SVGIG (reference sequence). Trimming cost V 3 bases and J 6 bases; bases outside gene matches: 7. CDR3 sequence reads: CAWSAGGGDEKLFF. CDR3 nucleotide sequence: TGTGCCTGGAGCGCAGGGGGGGGAGATGAAAAACTGTTTTTT.

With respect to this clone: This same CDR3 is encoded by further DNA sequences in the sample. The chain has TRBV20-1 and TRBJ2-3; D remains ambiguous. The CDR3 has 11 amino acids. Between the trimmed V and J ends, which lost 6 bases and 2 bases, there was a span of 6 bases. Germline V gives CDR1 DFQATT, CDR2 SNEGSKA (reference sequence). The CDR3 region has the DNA TGCAGTGCGTTAAACACAGATACGCAGTATTTT. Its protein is CSALNTDTQYF.

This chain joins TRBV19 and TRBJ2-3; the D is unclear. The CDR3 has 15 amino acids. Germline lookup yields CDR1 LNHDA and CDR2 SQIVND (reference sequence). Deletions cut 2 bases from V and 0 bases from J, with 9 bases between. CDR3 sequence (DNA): TGTGCCAGTAGTATAAGTTCCCACAGCACAGATACGCAGTATTTT. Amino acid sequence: CASSISSHSTDTQYF. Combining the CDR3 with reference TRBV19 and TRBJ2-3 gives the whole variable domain DGGITQSPKYLFRKEGQNVTLSCEQNLNHDAMYWYRQDPGQGLRLIYYSQIVNDFQKGDIAEGYSVSREKKESFPLTVTSAQKNPTAFYLCASSISSHSTDTQYFGPGTRLTVL.

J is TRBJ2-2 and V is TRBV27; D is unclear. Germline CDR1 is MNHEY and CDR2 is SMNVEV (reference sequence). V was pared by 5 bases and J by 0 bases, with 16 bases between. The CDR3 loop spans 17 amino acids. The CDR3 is CASSPLYRVANTGELFF. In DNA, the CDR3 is TGTGCCAGCAGTCCCCTCTATCGGGTCGCGAACACCGGGGAGCTGTTTTTT.

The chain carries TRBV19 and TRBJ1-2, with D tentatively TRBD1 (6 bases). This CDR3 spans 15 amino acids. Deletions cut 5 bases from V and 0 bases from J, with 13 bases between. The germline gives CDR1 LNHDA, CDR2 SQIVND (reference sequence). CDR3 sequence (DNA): TGTGCCAGTAGTCCCGGACAGCCTTCTAACTATGGCTACACCTTC. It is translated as CASSPGQPSNYGYTF.

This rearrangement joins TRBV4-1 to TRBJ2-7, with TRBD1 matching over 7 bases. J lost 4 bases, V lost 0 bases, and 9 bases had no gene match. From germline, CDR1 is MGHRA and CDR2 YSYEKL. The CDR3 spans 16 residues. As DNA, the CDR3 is TGCGCCAGCAGCCAAGATCAAGGTAGGGGGCGTTACGAGCAGTACTTC. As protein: CASSQDQGRGRYEQYF.

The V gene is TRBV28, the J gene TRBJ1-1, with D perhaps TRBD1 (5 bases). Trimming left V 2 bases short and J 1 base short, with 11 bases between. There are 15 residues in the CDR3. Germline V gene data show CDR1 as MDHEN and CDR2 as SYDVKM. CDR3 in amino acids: CASSLRMGGNTEAFF. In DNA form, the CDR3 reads TGTGCCAGCAGTTTACGCATGGGGGGGAACACTGAAGCTTTCTTT.

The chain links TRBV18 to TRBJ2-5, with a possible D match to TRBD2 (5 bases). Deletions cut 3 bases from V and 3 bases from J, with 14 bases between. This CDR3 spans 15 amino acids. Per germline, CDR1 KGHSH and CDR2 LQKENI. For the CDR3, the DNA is TGTGCCAGCTCACCGGCCGCTGCGGGTGAAGAGACCCAGTACTTC. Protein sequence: CASSPAAAGEETQYF. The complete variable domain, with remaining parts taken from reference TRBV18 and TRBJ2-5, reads NAGVMQNPRHLVRRRGQEARLRCSPMKGHSHVYWYRQLPEEGLKFMVYLQKENIIDESGMPKERFSAEFPKEGPSILRIQQVVRGDSAAYFCASSPAAAGEETQYFGPGTRLLVL.

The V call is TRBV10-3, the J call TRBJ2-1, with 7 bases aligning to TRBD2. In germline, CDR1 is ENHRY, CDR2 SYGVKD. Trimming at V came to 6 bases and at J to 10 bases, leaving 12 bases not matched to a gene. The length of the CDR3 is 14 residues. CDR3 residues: CAIRGGGGSWEQFF. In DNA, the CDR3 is TGTGCCATCAGGGGCGGGGGAGGTAGTTGGGAGCAGTTCTTC.

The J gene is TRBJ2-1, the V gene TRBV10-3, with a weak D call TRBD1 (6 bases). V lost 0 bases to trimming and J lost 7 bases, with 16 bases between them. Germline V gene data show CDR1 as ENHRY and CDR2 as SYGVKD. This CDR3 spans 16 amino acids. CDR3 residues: CAISESITGPGNEQFF. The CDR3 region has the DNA TGTGCCATCAGTGAGTCGATAACAGGGCCTGGGAATGAGCAGTTCTTC.

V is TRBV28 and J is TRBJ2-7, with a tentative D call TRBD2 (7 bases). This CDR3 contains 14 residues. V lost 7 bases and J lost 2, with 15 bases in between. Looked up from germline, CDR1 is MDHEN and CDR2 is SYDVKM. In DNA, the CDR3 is TGTGCCAGCAACGGGAGCGGGGACACCTACGAGCAGTACTTC. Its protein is CASNGSGDTYEQYF. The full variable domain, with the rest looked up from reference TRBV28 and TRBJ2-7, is DVKVTQSSRYLVKRTGEKVFLECVQDMDHENMFWYRQDPGLGLRLIYFSYDVKMKEKGDIPEGYSVSREKKERFSLILESASTNQTSMYLCASNGSGDTYEQYFGPGTRLTVT.